What follows describes a single TCR beta chain. The antigen is not known. Genomic DNA provided the template from which TCR beta VDJ and CDR3 profiles were obtained. MiXCR, run by TCRdb on the reads, gives a single entry per CDR3 protein. The data contain 220,000 or so distinct CDR3 sequences, approximately 65% of them singletons. This sample is part of a study of CD8+CD57+ T cells in acquired aplastic anemia. Background on the study: Yields of DNA that came from sorted CD4+ and CD8+ cells averaged approximately 3.5 ug.

Overall study findings and caveats: The study identified roughly 29 CD8+ CDR3 sequences shared by patients and controls. Patients and healthy controls showed no significant CD8+ Simpson's diversity difference.

V was trimmed by 11 bases and J by 5 bases, leaving 20 bases between them. Germline assignment: CDR1 MGHDK and CDR2 SYGVNS. The CDR3 is 14 amino acids. CD8+CD57+ cell expansion, shown by flow cytometry, had occurred in the patients selected for sequencing. Material for sequencing was sorted CD4+, CD8+, or CD8+CD57+ T cells (not recorded which) from PBMCs. The sequence was collected from a human donor with aplastic anemia. The chain employs TRBV25-1 and TRBJ2-3; maybe TRBD2 (7 bases). CDR3 nucleotides: TGTGCCGCAGGGGAGGGGGGGCCGATAGATACGCAGTATTTT. Translation gives CAAGEGGPIDTQYF.